This T cell receptor (beta chain) was recovered during a study of T cells after yellow fever vaccination. One entry per CDR3 protein, called by TCRdb with MiXCR from the 5' RACE reads. Found here are over 250,000 distinct CDR3 sequences, around 4.9% of them singletons; the top ten hold roughly 3.4%. Many counts were recorded for this clonotype. The sequence derives from a man younger than 30 who received the YFV17D yellow fever vaccine. The sequencing here drew on CD4+ T cells sorted from PBMCs, taken on the day of the yellow fever booster vaccination.

CDR3 protein: CSALLSGGQETQYF. CDR3 nucleotides: TGCAGTGCCCTACTGTCCGGGGGGCAAGAGACCCAGTACTTC. This sequence joins TRBV20-1 and TRBJ2-5; 7 bases map to TRBD2. Germline V gene lookup returns CDR1 DFQATT and CDR2 SNEGSKA (reference sequence). Trimming removed 6 bases from V and 2 bases from J; junction bases left unmatched: 9. CDR3 length: 14 residues.